The sequence of this T cell receptor beta chain was determined in a study of T cell repertoires in cytomegalovirus infection (dated by TCRdb to about 2019). Study-level background: Donor HLA type was relevant to the analysis, because carriage of CMV infection together with the matching HLA type was indicated by public TCR beta signatures. Points the paper makes about the study in general: In both this cohort and an independent roughly 400-donor cohort, the cumulative frequency of public TCR beta family members distinguished carriers of CMV infection plus the relevant HLA type. The ex vivo response was dominated by HLA-C-restricted CMV-specific TCR beta clonotypes, which also provided the single most frequent clonotype in two of eight donors.

A word on this clonotype: Its antigen specificity is not known. A read error may produce the germline difference seen at one junction end.

The reads were generated on an Illumina HiSeq 1500. TCRdb redid the processing of the public reads, applying fastp at Q25 and MiXCR, and retained in-frame beta chains. Merged by CDR3 protein, the rows form single entries marked with the most common genes and DNA. Present in this sample are about 740,000 distinct CDR3 sequences, about 40% of which were seen just once. The top ten clonotypes cover 2.8% of the sample. The sequenced sample was PBMCs. This clonotype was sampled from a human donor in good health (CMV status not recorded). Some clones in this sample may be carry-over from other donors' samples.

CDR3 loop: CSARRGGSSPYNEQFF. The DNA sequence is given as TGCAGTGCTAGACGCGGGGGGTCTAGCCCCTACAATGAACAGTTCTTC. The chain links TRBV20-1 with TRBJ2-1, and TRBD2 aligns with 8 junction nucleotides. From the cysteine through the phenylalanine, the CDR3 covers 16 amino acids. Kept here is only the CDR3 DNA, which spans 48 bases and is read in frame from base 1. CDR1 and CDR2 were assigned from the germline V gene (reference sequence) as DFQATT and SNEGSKA.